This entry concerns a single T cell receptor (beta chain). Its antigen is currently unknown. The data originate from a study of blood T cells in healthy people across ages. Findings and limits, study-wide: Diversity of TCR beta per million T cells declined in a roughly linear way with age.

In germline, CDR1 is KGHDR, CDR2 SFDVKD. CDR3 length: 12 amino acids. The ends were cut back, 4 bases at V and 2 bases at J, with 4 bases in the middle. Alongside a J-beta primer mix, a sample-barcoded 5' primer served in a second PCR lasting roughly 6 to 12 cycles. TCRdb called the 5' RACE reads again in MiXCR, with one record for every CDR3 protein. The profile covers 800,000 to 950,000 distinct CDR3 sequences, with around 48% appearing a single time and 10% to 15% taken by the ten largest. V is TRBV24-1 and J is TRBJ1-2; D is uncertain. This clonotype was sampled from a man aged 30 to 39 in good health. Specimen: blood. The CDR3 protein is CATSERNYGYTF. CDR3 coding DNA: TGTGCCACCAGTGAGCGCAACTATGGCTACACCTTC.